The 7 T cell receptor beta chains below all came from one sample that was sequenced in a study of T cell repertoires in cytomegalovirus infection. TCRdb called the reads again in MiXCR, with one record for every CDR3 protein. The table records about 490,000 distinct CDR3 sequences, 10% to 12% of them present only once. The sample consisted of PBMCs. The source is a human donor in good health (CMV status not recorded). Some clones in this sample may be carry-over from other donors' samples.

The chain carries TRBV29-1 and TRBJ1-5; 8 bases fit TRBD1. CDR1 SQVTM and CDR2 ANQGSEA come from the germline V gene. This CDR3 has 13 amino acids. J was trimmed by 2 bases and V by 3 bases; bases with no gene match: 0. CDR3 region: CSVETGGNQPQHF. The CDR3 DNA follows: TGCAGCGTTGAGACAGGGGGCAATCAGCCCCAGCATTTT.

This clonotype turned up a few times. The chain joins TRBV2 to TRBJ1-3; D not certain. The germline V and J ends were trimmed by 4 bases and 0 bases, with 7 bases remaining between them. From germline, CDR1 is SNHLY and CDR2 FYNNEI. This CDR3 comprises 14 residues. The DNA for the CDR3 is TGTGCCAGCAGTGGGGCCTTCTCTGGAAACACCATATATTTT. It translates to CASSGAFSGNTIYF.

This clonotype was counted between two and nine times. This chain joins TRBV20-1 and TRBJ2-2; tentatively, D is TRBD1 (6 bases). Trimming took off 2 bases at V and 2 bases at J, with 9 bases between the two ends. Germline CDR1 reads DFQATT; CDR2 reads SNEGSKA (reference sequence). The CDR3 length is 14 residues. CDR3 sequence: CSARTGSNTGELFF. The CDR3, as DNA: TGCAGTGCTAGAACAGGGTCTAACACCGGGGAGCTGTTTTTT.

This clonotype was seen only a few times. The chain couples TRBV5-1 to TRBJ2-7, with a tentative D call TRBD1 (6 bases). V gave up 3 bases and J gave up 0 bases, with 10 bases separating them. This CDR3 has 14 residues. CDR1 and CDR2 (germline): SGHRS, YFSETQ. CDR3 amino acids: CASSSRQASYEQYF. CDR3 nucleotides: TGCGCCAGCAGCTCCCGACAGGCCTCCTACGAGCAGTACTTC. Based on the CDR3 plus reference TRBV5-1 and TRBJ2-7, the full variable domain is KAGVTQTPRYLIKTRGQQVTLSCSPISGHRSVSWYQQTPGQGLQFLFEYFSETQRNKGNFPGRFSGRQFSNSRSEMNVSTLELGDSALYLCASSSRQASYEQYFGPGTRLTVT.

This clonotype has at least ten counts. The rearrangement uses TRBV20-1 and TRBJ2-3; no definite D call. The CDR3 totals 11 residues. The V end lost 6 bases, the J end lost 5 bases, and 9 bases lay between the germline ends. Germline assignment: CDR1 DFQATT and CDR2 SNEGSKA (reference sequence). CDR3 loop: CSAEMGDTQYF. CDR3 DNA sequence: TGCAGTGCGGAGATGGGAGATACGCAGTATTTT.

The table lists this clonotype with many counts. This rearrangement joins TRBV6-5 to TRBJ2-7; unclear D gene. Deletions cut 4 bases from V and 0 bases from J, with 13 bases between. Germline CDR1 and CDR2: MNHEY and SVGAGI. CDR3 length: 15 amino acids. CDR3 sequence reads: CASSSALTGSYEQYF. CDR3 sequence (DNA): TGTGCCAGCAGTTCAGCCCTCACCGGCTCCTACGAGCAGTACTTC.

This clonotype was detected many times. This chain connects TRBV6-5 to TRBJ1-1, with no clear D. Per the germline V gene, CDR1 is MNHEY and CDR2 is SVGAGI. This CDR3 is 15 amino acids long. The ends were cut back, 5 bases at V and 0 bases at J, with 13 bases in the middle. In DNA, the CDR3 is TGTGCCAGCAGTCGCACCGGGTCGATGAACACTGAAGCTTTCTTT. This translates into CASSRTGSMNTEAFF.